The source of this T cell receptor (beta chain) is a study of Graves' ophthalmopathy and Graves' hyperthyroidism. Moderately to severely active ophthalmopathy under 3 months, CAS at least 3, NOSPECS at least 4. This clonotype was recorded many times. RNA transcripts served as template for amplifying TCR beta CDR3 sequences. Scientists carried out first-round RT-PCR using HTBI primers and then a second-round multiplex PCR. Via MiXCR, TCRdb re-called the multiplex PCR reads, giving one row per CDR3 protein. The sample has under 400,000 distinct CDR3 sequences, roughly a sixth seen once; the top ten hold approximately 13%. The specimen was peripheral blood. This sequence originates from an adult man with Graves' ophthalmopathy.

The DNA for the CDR3 is TGCAGTGCTCCTAGCGGGAGAGGGTCCGAGCAGTACTTC. Translation gives CSAPSGRGSEQYF. The rearrangement uses TRBV20-1 and TRBJ2-7; 10 bases align to TRBD2. V shed 5 bases and J 6 bases; nucleotides not matched to a gene: 7. The CDR3 length is 13 residues. CDR1 and CDR2 (germline): DFQATT, SNEGSKA (reference sequence).